Included here is one TCR beta chain sequence, with context. This entry comes from a study of blood T cell repertoires in COVID-19. The CDR3 spans 16 residues. In germline, CDR1 is SGDLS, CDR2 YYNGEE. The germline V and J ends were trimmed by 5 bases and 4 bases, with 19 bases remaining between them. Using immunoSEQ multiplex PCR, the repertoire was profiled, and TCRdb retains in-frame clones only, with some absent. Counted here are 100,000 to 150,000 clones, approximately 88% occurring once; the ten biggest clones make up approximately 8%. This TCR was sampled from a man aged 50-60 years with acute or convalescent COVID-19. The chain joins TRBV9 to TRBJ2-1, with a weak D call TRBD2 (6 bases). The source material was peripheral blood. The CDR3 coding sequence is TGTGCCAGCAGAGCTCTTGCTACGGGGGAATACAATGAGCAGTTCTTC. Residues: CASRALATGEYNEQFF.